This T cell receptor (beta chain) was sequenced during a study of blood T cell repertoires in COVID-19. As for the study in general: Samples taken during acute and convalescent COVID-19 were collected in the United States, Italy and Spain. Sources were T cells, B-cell-depleted T cells, or PBMCs; the material itself was cDNA or gDNA.

The CDR3 length is 17 residues. Trimming cost V 1 base and J 0 bases, with 14 bases left between them. In germline, CDR1 is SGHNT, CDR2 YENEEA. Authors' data handling: Quantification of nucleated cells was approximated via reference gene primer amplification. Sequencing used immunoSEQ multiplex PCR; TCRdb keeps in-frame clones, though not all of them. The V and J calls and clone size were taken over from that table, and D and trimming were inferred from the DNA. The data contain 97,000 or so clones, approximately 82% of them singletons. This receptor was taken from a man between 65 and 79 years old with acute or convalescent COVID-19. The sequenced material came from peripheral blood. The chain employs TRBV11-3 and TRBJ2-3, with D maybe TRBD2 (6 bases). Here the CDR3 reads CASSLGRVSESTDTQYF. As DNA, the CDR3 is TGTGCCAGCAGCTTAGGGAGGGTATCCGAGAGCACAGATACGCAGTATTTT.